These T cell receptor beta chains were read from a single sample in a study of T cells in pancreatic ductal adenocarcinoma. Sequenced by immunoSEQ multiplex PCR; TCRdb stores in-frame clones only, minus some. In the table there are around 100,000 clones, around 96% of which are singletons. Sequenced material: PBMCs. Receptors were obtained from a human donor with pancreatic ductal adenocarcinoma. CDR3s include the opening cysteine and the closing phenylalanine or tryptophan. D genes are given only for firm matches. Clone size is stated in some rows and not others, as once, few, many or a class when expanded.

once	TRBV6-1	-	TRBJ2-5	CASSEQGRETQYF	TGTGCCAGCAGTGAACAGGGAAGAGAGACCCAGTACTTC
-	TRBV29-1	-	TRBJ2-5	CSADGGGETQYF	TGCAGCGCTGACGGTGGAGGAGAGACCCAGTACTTC
-	TRBV7-8	-	TRBJ1-5	CASSSGQGSNQPQHF	TGTGCCAGCAGCTCAGGGCAGGGGAGCAATCAGCCCCAGCATTTT
-	TRBV6-5	-	TRBJ2-3	CASRPVRSSTDTQYF	TGTGCCAGCAGGCCGGTCAGGTCTAGCACAGATACGCAGTATTTT
-	TRBV28	-	TRBJ2-1	CATRDFDEQFF	TGTGCCACGAGGGACTTCGATGAGCAGTTCTTC
-	TRBV4-3	-	TRBJ2-1	CASSQDREDEQFF	TGCGCCAGCAGCCAAGATCGAGAGGATGAGCAGTTCTTC
-	TRBV6-5	-	TRBJ2-7	CASSSFPLNYEQYF	TGTGCCAGCAGTTCCTTCCCCCTTAACTACGAGCAGTACTTC
-	TRBV7-9	TRBD2	TRBJ2-1	CASSSSGGEQFF	TGTGCCAGCAGCTCAAGCGGGGGTGAGCAGTTCTTC
-	TRBV5-4	-	TRBJ2-7	CASSFSQGYEQYF	TGTGCCAGCAGCTTTTCGCAGGGCTACGAGCAGTACTTC
-	TRBV6-1	-	TRBJ1-2	CASSVPTVANYGYTF	TGTGCCAGCAGTGTTCCGACAGTAGCTAACTATGGCTACACCTTC
-	TRBV28	-	TRBJ2-3	CASSLADLGNTQYF	TGTGCCAGCAGTTTAGCCGACCTAGGAAATACGCAGTATTTT
-	TRBV2	TRBD2	TRBJ2-1	CASKFKGLAINEQFF	TGTGCCAGCAAATTTAAGGGACTAGCCATAAATGAGCAGTTCTTC